A selection of T cell receptor beta chains follows, all from one sample in a study of blood T cell repertoires in COVID-19. The method was immunoSEQ multiplex PCR; TCRdb's version includes in-frame clones alone and lacks a portion of them. The sample includes about 22,000 clones, 83% seen only once; the top ten take 40% to 60%. The sequencing input was peripheral blood. Receptor source: a man between 65 and 85 years old with acute or convalescent COVID-19. The CDR3 runs from the conserved cysteine through the conserved F or W. A D gene is named only where the DNA matches it firmly. Only some rows state a clone size, as once, few, many or a class for expanded clones.

size	V	J	D	DNA	CDR3
once	TRBV19	TRBJ1-4	.	TGTGCCAGTAGTATTACAGTTGGGGGCGCAGGCCCTAATGAAAAACTGTTTTTT	CASSITVGGAGPNEKLFF
.	TRBV27	TRBJ2-7	.	TGTGCCAGCAGTTTAATTGACCAGGGCTACGAGCAGTACTTC	CASSLIDQGYEQYF
once	TRBV7-2	TRBJ1-3	TRBD1	TGTGCCAGCAGATGGACAGGGGGCCGTGGAAACACCATATATTTT	CASRWTGGRGNTIYF
.	TRBV28	TRBJ1-1	.	TGTGCCAGCAGGCATAATACTGGGGACTCCTCAGACACTGAAGCTTTCTTT	CASRHNTGDSSDTEAFF
few	TRBV5-6	TRBJ1-6	.	TGTGCCAGCAGCTTTGGGGGGGTGATGTGGTATAATTCACCCCTCCACTTT	CASSFGGVMWYNSPLHF
.	TRBV5-8	TRBJ1-1	TRBD1	TGTGCCAGCAGCTCAGCGGACAGGGAGGTTTTCTTT	CASSSADREVFF
.	TRBV3-1/TRBV3-2	TRBJ1-1	.	TGTGCCAGCAGCCCGGGGAGGAGGACTGAAGCTTTCTTT	CASSPGRRTEAFF
.	TRBV6-5	TRBJ1-4	TRBD1	TGTGCCAGCAGAGCGACAGGGGGCAGGGAAAAACTGTTTTTT	CASRATGGREKLFF
.	TRBV12-3/TRBV12-4	TRBJ1-5	.	TGTGCCACCACCAGACAGCTCAATCAGCCCCAGCATTTT	CATTRQLNQPQHF
.	TRBV7-2	TRBJ2-7	.	TGTGCCAGCAGCTTAGTGGGGGGAAGGAGCTCCTACGAGCAGTACTTC	CASSLVGGRSSYEQYF
.	TRBV11-3	TRBJ2-1	.	TGTGCCAGCAGCCGGAGGTACAATGAGCAGTTCTTC	CASSRRYNEQFF
.	TRBV27	TRBJ1-1	.	TGTGCCAGCAGTCCGACAGTAATCATGAACACTGAAGCTTTCTTT	CASSPTVIMNTEAFF
.	TRBV14	TRBJ1-1	.	TGTGCCAGCAGCCGACAGGATGCTGAAGCTTTCTTT	CASSRQDAEAFF
.	TRBV3-1/TRBV3-2	TRBJ2-1	.	TGTGCCAGCAGCCTCAGAAGCGGTACAATCAATGAGCAGTTCTTC	CASSLRSGTINEQFF
.	TRBV29-1	TRBJ1-2	.	TGCAGCGTAGATGGAGGAGACTTTGGCTACACCTTC	CSVDGGDFGYTF
once	TRBV19	TRBJ1-5	.	TGTGCCAGTAGGCCTAGGGGTAACAATCAGCCCCAGCATTTT	CASRPRGNNQPQHF
.	TRBV29-1	TRBJ2-7	TRBD1	TGCAGCGTTGAACTACCAGAGACAGGGTTCGGCTACGAGCAGTACTTC	CSVELPETGFGYEQYF
.	TRBV4-3	TRBJ2-3	TRBD2	TGCGCCAGCAGCCAAGAACTAGCGGGGGGTTTCCGCACAGATACGCAGTATTTT	CASSQELAGGFRTDTQYF
.	TRBV28	TRBJ2-7	TRBD2	TGTGCCAGCAGTGGCCGGGACCTGGGACTATCCTACGAGCAGTACTTC	CASSGRDLGLSYEQYF
.	TRBV7-9	TRBJ1-1	.	TGTGCCAGCAGCCCACGGGGGGATGCTGAAGCTTTCTTT	CASSPRGDAEAFF
.	TRBV6-5	TRBJ1-1	.	TGTGCCAGCACCGGAGGGGGGGACACTGAAGCTTTCTTT	CASTGGGDTEAFF
.	TRBV6-5	TRBJ2-1	.	TGTGCCAGCAGTTTCCAACCGGTGGGGGGTAATGAGCAGTTCTTC	CASSFQPVGGNEQFF
.	TRBV27	TRBJ2-4	.	TGTGCCAGCAGTAACCGACAGAACTCAGCCAAAAACATTCAGTACTTC	CASSNRQNSAKNIQYF
.	TRBV5-1	TRBJ2-1	TRBD2	TGCGTCAGCAGCATTAGCGGGAGTGCCTACAATGAGCAGTTCTTC	CVSSISGSAYNEQFF
.	TRBV6-5	TRBJ1-1	.	TGTGCCAGCAGCATGTCGCAAGGGGCCGGCACTGAAGCTTTCTTT	CASSMSQGAGTEAFF
.	TRBV3-1/TRBV3-2	TRBJ1-4	.	TGTGCCAGCAGCCAAGAGCCGCCACGCGGGGGGCCCGGTAATGAAAAACTGTTTTTT	CASSQEPPRGGPGNEKLFF
few	TRBV6-2/TRBV6-3	TRBJ1-5	.	TGTGCCAGCAGTCTAACCCGGGAGGGGACACCCCAGCATTTT	CASSLTREGTPQHF
once	TRBV5-5	TRBJ2-7	.	TGTGCCAGCAGCTTAGTTGGGACTGTCGCCTACGAGCAGTACTTC	CASSLVGTVAYEQYF
.	TRBV5-1	TRBJ2-1	.	TGCGCCAGCAGCTTGGGGGAGCGGAATGAGCAGTTCTTC	CASSLGERNEQFF
.	TRBV3-1/TRBV3-2	TRBJ2-1	TRBD2	TGTGCCAGCAGCCCCTTGGCGGGAGTAGGGGACAATGAGCAGTTCTTC	CASSPLAGVGDNEQFF
.	TRBV27	TRBJ1-3	TRBD1	TGTGCCAGCAGTTCTGGGACAGGAGATCCCAGTGGAAACACCATATATTTT	CASSSGTGDPSGNTIYF
.	TRBV7-9	TRBJ1-3	.	TGTGCCAGCAGCCAGGGTTATTCTGGAAACACCATATATTTT	CASSQGYSGNTIYF
.	TRBV16	TRBJ1-1	TRBD1	TGTGCCAGCAGCCCTCGCGGTACAGGGGCCACTGAAGCTTTCTTT	CASSPRGTGATEAFF
.	TRBV18	TRBJ1-3	.	TGTGCCAGCTCACCAGAGGGGGACACCATATATTTT	CASSPEGDTIYF
.	TRBV28	TRBJ2-2	.	TGTGCCAGCAGCTCTCCCCCCCTCCGGGAGCTGTTTTTT	CASSSPPLRELFF
.	TRBV5-1	TRBJ1-5	.	TGCGCCAGCAGCTTGGTTGCAGGGGTGGGCCAGCCCCAGCATTTT	CASSLVAGVGQPQHF
.	TRBV9	TRBJ1-4	.	TGTGCCAGCAGCACCGCGCCGGGTCTCCTCCGGTTTTTT	CASSTAPGLLRFF
.	TRBV5-5	TRBJ1-2	.	TGTGCCAGCAGCTTGGACGTCAGGGCCAACTATGGCTACACCTTC	CASSLDVRANYGYTF
.	TRBV6-6	TRBJ1-6	.	TGTGCCAGCAGTTACTCTGGCCCAACGGGTTCACCCCTCCACTTT	CASSYSGPTGSPLHF
.	TRBV30	TRBJ1-1	.	TGTGCCTGGAGTGGGACATTGAACACTGAAGCTTTCTTT	CAWSGTLNTEAFF
.	TRBV7-2	TRBJ1-6	TRBD1	TGTGCCACCTCAGACAGGGGAGGCTCACCCCTCCACTTT	CATSDRGGSPLHF
.	TRBV7-8	TRBJ2-7	.	TGTGCCAGCAGGTTTGAAGGGAGCGAGCAGTACTTC	CASRFEGSEQYF
.	TRBV7-6	TRBJ1-1	TRBD1	TGTGCCAGCAGCTTGACAGGGGGCAAGAACACTGAAGCTTTCTTT	CASSLTGGKNTEAFF
.	TRBV30	TRBJ2-6	TRBD1	TGTGCCTGGAAGCGTGACAGGGTCCCCTCTGGGGCCAACGTCCTGACTTTC	CAWKRDRVPSGANVLTF
.	TRBV6-6	TRBJ2-7	.	TGTGCCAGCAGGAAGGGCCAGGGAGGCTACGAGCAGTACTTC	CASRKGQGGYEQYF
.	TRBV5-1	TRBJ2-3	.	TGCGCCAGCAGGGGAGAGTTCACAGATACGCAGTATTTT	CASRGEFTDTQYF
once	TRBV7-8	TRBJ1-4	TRBD1	TGTGCCAGCAGGTCCGGGACAGGGGCTGAAAAACTGTTTTTT	CASRSGTGAEKLFF
.	TRBV2	TRBJ2-4	TRBD1	TGTGCCAGCAGTGAAGCGGGGACAGGGTTGGGGAACATTCAGTACTTC	CASSEAGTGLGNIQYF
.	TRBV28	TRBJ2-7	TRBD1	TGTGCCAGCAGTTTAGGGACAGGGGCGTTCGGGGACTACGAGCAGTACTTC	CASSLGTGAFGDYEQYF
once	TRBV4-3	TRBJ2-3	TRBD2	TGCGCCAGCAGCCAAGAGAGGCGGGGGGGCACAGATACGCAGTATTTT	CASSQERRGGTDTQYF